This passage covers 2 T cell receptor beta chains from one sample sequenced in a study of T cells after yellow fever vaccination. Each CDR3 protein gets one entry after TCRdb re-called the 5' RACE reads with MiXCR. There are just over 250,000 distinct CDR3 sequences in the sample; around 4.9% occur only once, and 2.5% to 4% lies in the top ten. Source: CD4+ T cells sorted from PBMCs, taken on the day of the yellow fever booster vaccination. The receptors were sampled from a man aged 18 to 30 who received the YFV17D yellow fever vaccine.

This clonotype came up a few times. This chain connects TRBV7-3 to TRBJ2-1; 10 bases line up with TRBD2. Germline V lookup: CDR1 SGHTA, CDR2 FQGTGA. This CDR3 is built from 16 residues. The trim removed 2 bases at V and 7 bases at J, leaving 8 bases unmatched. The DNA of the CDR3 is TGTGCCAGCAGCTTATCAAGCGGGGGGGCCGCAAATGAGCAGTTCTTC. Translating gives CASSLSSGGAANEQFF.

This clonotype has more than one count but fewer than ten. The V call is TRBV14, the J call TRBJ2-5, with D unclear. This CDR3 is 17 amino acids long. CDR1 and CDR2 from the germline V gene are SGHDN and FVKESK. The V gene lost 0 bases and the J gene lost 1 base, with 15 bases spanning the gap. This chain's CDR3 is CASSQDRSNPSQETQYF. The CDR3 region has the DNA TGTGCCAGCAGCCAAGATAGGTCAAACCCTTCCCAAGAGACCCAGTACTTC.